The 28 T cell receptor beta chains presented below share a single source sample, sequenced in a study of cytomegalovirus exposure and HLA in healthy donors. A multiplex PCR was run with 60 Vbeta primers and 13 Jbeta primers. Repertoires were generated with immunoSEQ multiplex PCR, while TCRdb's copy carries only in-frame clones and drops some. The table has 150,000 to 200,000 clones, 65% to 90% seen once. The sample consisted of PBMCs. All receptors come from a human donor in good health.

The chain has TRBV9 and TRBJ2-2; 15 nucleotides agree with TRBD2. This CDR3 contains 18 residues. The germline CDR1 and CDR2 sequences are SGDLS and YYNGEE. The V gene end was trimmed by 3 bases and the J gene end by 5 bases; junction bases not matched to a gene: 8. The CDR3 here is CASSARTSGGVWTGELFF. The CDR3 DNA reads TGTGCCAGCAGCGCCAGGACTAGCGGGGGGGTATGGACCGGGGAGCTGTTTTTT.

V usage is TRBV2 and J usage is TRBJ2-1, with 7 nucleotides matching TRBD2. CDR1 and CDR2 (germline): SNHLY, FYNNEI. This CDR3 contains 13 residues. The V gene end was trimmed by 6 bases and the J gene end by 9 bases; junction bases not matched to a gene: 8. CDR3 sequence: CASRAGLVSEQFF. The CDR3 DNA sequence: TGTGCCAGCAGGGCCGGACTAGTTAGTGAGCAGTTCTTC.

V is TRBV6-5 and J is TRBJ1-3; no reliable D call. Between the trimmed V and J ends, which lost 6 bases and 4 bases, there was a span of 16 bases. Germline CDR1 reads MNHEY; CDR2 reads SVGAGI. CDR3 length: 15 amino acids. CDR3 region: CASSPRRVGGNTIYF. In DNA, the CDR3 is TGTGCCAGCAGCCCGAGGAGGGTTGGCGGAAACACCATATATTTT.

This clone was detected a few times. The chain recombines TRBV6-4 with TRBJ2-2, with D uncertain. This CDR3 is built from 14 residues. V lost 6 bases to trimming and J lost 2 bases, with 10 bases between them. CDR1 MRHNA and CDR2 SNTAGT come from the germline V gene. The DNA of the CDR3 is TGTGCCAGCAGAATTATACTTAACACCGGGGAGCTGTTTTTT. Protein: CASRIILNTGELFF.

V usage is TRBV27 and J usage is TRBJ1-6; possible D gene TRBD1, 6 bases. Germline V gene sequence: CDR1 MNHEY, CDR2 SMNVEV (reference sequence). This CDR3 region has 13 residues. Trimming removed 6 bases at V and 10 bases at J, with 13 bases between. The CDR3 loop is CASRKTGLSPLHF. The CDR3 DNA follows: TGTGCCAGCAGGAAGACAGGCTTGTCACCCCTCCACTTT.

The chain combines TRBV7-6 with TRBJ1-1, with D possibly being TRBD1 (5 bases). Trimming removed 5 bases at V and 1 base at J, with 8 bases between. This CDR3 contains 13 residues. Per the germline V gene, CDR1 is SGHVS and CDR2 is FNYEAQ. CDR3 amino acids: CASSATGNTEAFF. The CDR3 DNA is TGTGCCAGCAGCGCTACAGGGAACACTGAAGCTTTCTTT.

This chain connects TRBV6-1 to TRBJ2-7; D uncertain. Trimming took 1 base from V and 1 from J, leaving 11 bases between them. This CDR3 contains 15 residues. Germline assignment: CDR1 MNHNS and CDR2 SASEGT. CDR3 nucleotide sequence: TGTGCCAGCAGTGAAGTGTGGCACGGGTCCTACGAGCAGTACTTC. Encoded protein: CASSEVWHGSYEQYF.

The V call is TRBV13, the J call TRBJ2-7; D might be TRBD2 (7 bases). Germline-derived CDR1 and CDR2 are PRHDT and FYEKMQ (reference sequence). CDR3 length: 15 residues. V was pared by 2 bases and J by 5 bases, with 16 bases between. The chain's CDR3 is CASSLSGGPTHEQYF. For the CDR3, the DNA is TGTGCCAGCAGCTTATCGGGGGGCCCGACCCACGAGCAGTACTTC.

This clone came up once. J is TRBJ2-6 and V is TRBV25-1; weak D call: TRBD1 (6 bases). Germline V gene sequence: CDR1 MGHDK, CDR2 SYGVNS. The CDR3 extends over 15 amino acids. V shed 2 bases and J shed 3 bases, with 8 bases lying between them. In nucleotides, the CDR3 is TGTGCCAGCAGTGAAACAGGGATTGGGGCCAACGTCCTGACTTTC. Translating it yields CASSETGIGANVLTF.

The J gene is TRBJ2-3, the V gene TRBV5-6; weak D call: TRBD1 (6 bases). This CDR3 is 15 amino acids long. Between the trimmed V and J ends, which lost 2 bases and 4 bases, there was a span of 14 bases. Germline lookup yields CDR1 SGHDT and CDR2 YYEEEE. Here the CDR3 reads CASSFPGHRSDTQYF. The CDR3 region has the DNA TGTGCCAGCAGCTTTCCGGGACATAGGTCAGATACGCAGTATTTT.

This clone was found once. This sequence joins TRBV27 and TRBJ1-1; no clear D gene. Trimming removed 1 base at V and 1 base at J, with 13 bases between. CDR3 length: 16 amino acids. CDR1 is MNHEY and CDR2 is SMNVEV in the germline V gene (reference sequence). CDR3 sequence: CASSLWSVGRNTEAFF. DNA for the CDR3: TGTGCCAGCAGTTTATGGTCCGTTGGCAGGAACACTGAAGCTTTCTTT.

This rearrangement joins TRBV5-4 to TRBJ1-3, with D uncertain. The CDR3 covers 12 residues. Per the germline V gene, CDR1 is SGHNT and CDR2 is YYREEE (reference sequence). V was trimmed by 6 bases and J by 3 bases, leaving 7 bases between them. The CDR3 nucleotides read TGTGCCAGCACGGGGAGTGGAAACACCATATATTTT. Translated: CASTGSGNTIYF.

This clone was picked up one time. The V gene is TRBV9, the J gene TRBJ2-3, with 8 bases matching TRBD2. Germline V CDR1 and CDR2: SGDLS, YYNGEE. The CDR3 has 16 amino acids. Trimming cost V 6 bases and J 0 bases; bases outside gene matches: 9. As DNA, the CDR3 is TGTGCCAGCACCTTGAGCGGGGGAGACAGCACAGATACGCAGTATTTT. Amino acids: CASTLSGGDSTDTQYF.

This chain uses TRBV5-6 with TRBJ1-6, with D possibly TRBD1 on 6 matching bases. V was shortened by 3 bases and J by 5 bases, with 15 bases between the two germline ends. There are 16 residues in the CDR3. Germline CDR1 SGHDT, CDR2 YYEEEE. CDR3 sequence (DNA): TGTGCCAGCAGCTCTCAATTGGGGGCGAATAATTCACCCCTCCACTTT. It yields the protein CASSSQLGANNSPLHF.

The V gene is TRBV6-5, the J gene TRBJ2-5; no firm D call. The V end was cut by 7 bases, the J end by 2 bases, with 11 bases between. This CDR3 spans 13 amino acids. CDR1 and CDR2 from the germline V gene are MNHEY and SVGAGI. CDR3 in amino acids: CASTSTGQETQYF. CDR3 DNA: TGTGCCAGCACCTCGACTGGGCAAGAGACCCAGTACTTC.

The J gene is TRBJ2-2, the V gene TRBV6-5; D ambiguous. V lost 0 bases and J 8 bases, leaving 7 bases between the germline ends. The CDR3 has 13 amino acids. Germline V gene data show CDR1 as MNHEY and CDR2 as SVGAGI. CDR3 amino acids: CASSYSQFGELFF. In nucleotides, the CDR3 is TGTGCCAGCAGTTACTCACAGTTTGGGGAGCTGTTTTTT.

The chain is built from TRBV2 and TRBJ2-3; 10 bases align to TRBD2. V was clipped by 4 bases and J by 3 bases; unmatched bases: 7. The CDR3 sequence is 16 residues long. Germline V lookup: CDR1 SNHLY, CDR2 FYNNEI. The CDR3: CASSVWVAGGTDTQYF. In nucleotides, the CDR3 is TGTGCCAGCAGTGTATGGGTAGCGGGGGGAACAGATACGCAGTATTTT.

The V call is TRBV5-1, the J call TRBJ1-5, with TRBD1 as a possible D gene (5 bases). The germline V and J ends were trimmed by 4 bases and 8 bases, with 22 bases remaining between them. This CDR3 is 16 amino acids long. The germline V gene has CDR1 SGHRS and CDR2 YFSETQ. CDR3 nucleotides: TGCGCCAGCAGCCTCGGTATGGACGGCCCGGGGGAGCCCCAGCATTTT. The encoded protein is CASSLGMDGPGEPQHF.

The CDR3 is CASGQGLSYEQYF. The CDR3 nucleotides read TGTGCCAGCGGACAGGGGCTCTCCTACGAGCAGTACTTC. This chain links TRBV11-3 with TRBJ2-7; 9 bases map to TRBD1. Trimming at V came to 8 bases and at J to 0 bases, leaving 2 bases not matched to a gene. CDR1 and CDR2 (germline): SGHNT, YENEEA. The CDR3 has 13 residues.

The CDR3 region is CASSSSGQGEKLFF. Written as DNA, the CDR3 is TGCGCCAGCAGCAGCTCGGGACAGGGGGAAAAACTGTTTTTT. The chain carries TRBV5-1 and TRBJ1-4; the match to TRBD1 covers 10 bases. This CDR3 is built from 14 residues. CDR1 is SGHRS and CDR2 is YFSETQ in the germline V gene. With 4 bases clipped from V and 8 bases from J, the junction kept 5 bases outside the gene matches.

This clone was observed a handful of times. The gene calls are TRBV6-5 and TRBJ1-3; possible D gene TRBD1, 5 bases. This CDR3 has 15 residues. Germline V CDR1 and CDR2: MNHEY, SVGAGI. Trimming left V 6 bases short and J 4 bases short, with 16 bases between. The CDR3 coding sequence is TGTGCCAGCAGCCTAGGACAAATGGTGGGAAACACCATATATTTT. Its translation is CASSLGQMVGNTIYF.

The chain uses TRBV6-1 and TRBJ2-7; no clear D. The CDR3 runs 13 residues. V gave up 0 bases and J gave up 7 bases, with 10 bases separating them. Germline CDR1 reads MNHNS; CDR2 reads SASEGT. The DNA of the CDR3 is TGTGCCAGCAGTGAAGCAAGTCTACGTGAGCAGTACTTC. Its translation: CASSEASLREQYF.

The V gene is TRBV19, the J gene TRBJ1-5; TRBD1 matches 9 bases. The CDR3 covers 19 residues. Germline assignment: CDR1 LNHDA and CDR2 SQIVND (reference sequence). With V trimmed by 3 bases and J by 0 bases, 12 bases remained unmatched. The CDR3 bases are TGTGCCAGTAGTATCGCCGGGACAGGGACACCGTATAGCAATCAGCCCCAGCATTTT. Protein product: CASSIAGTGTPYSNQPQHF.

The chain joins TRBV7-2 to TRBJ1-2; possibly TRBD1 for D (6 bases). Germline CDR1 is SGHTA and CDR2 is FQGNSA. The CDR3 extends over 13 amino acids. Between the trimmed V and J ends, which lost 1 base and 8 bases, there was a span of 11 bases. The CDR3 DNA reads TGTGCCAGCAGCTTAGGAGGTGGGGGCGGCTACACCTTC. This sequence encodes CASSLGGGGGYTF.

V is TRBV28 and J is TRBJ2-1, with 14 nucleotides matching TRBD2. The trim removed 7 bases at V and 4 bases at J, leaving 3 bases unmatched. CDR1 and CDR2 (germline): MDHEN, SYDVKM. The CDR3 runs to 15 residues. The CDR3 here is CASIWTSGGYNEQFF. The CDR3 nucleotides read TGTGCCAGCATTTGGACTAGCGGGGGGTACAATGAGCAGTTCTTC.

A remark on this clone: One end of the junction fails to match germline, which may point to a read error. V is TRBV2 and J is TRBJ1-5, with TRBD1 as a possible D gene (6 bases). Germline V gives CDR1 SNHLY, CDR2 FYNNEI. This CDR3 has 16 amino acids. CDR3 region: CAGSDRRGGLNQPQHF. The CDR3 DNA follows: TGTGCCGGCAGTGATCGCCGGGGGGGGCTTAATCAGCCCCAGCATTTT.

Here the CDR3 reads CASSPRTGTGDWESQHF. The CDR3 DNA sequence: TGTGCCAGCAGCCCCCGGACCGGGACAGGGGATTGGGAATCCCAGCATTTT. This rearrangement joins TRBV5-6 to TRBJ1-5; 10 nucleotides line up with TRBD1. CDR3 size: 17 residues. After removal of 4 bases from V and 11 bases from J, the junction contained 18 bases not matched to a gene. The germline V gene encodes CDR1 SGHDT and CDR2 YYEEEE.

This chain connects TRBV10-3 to TRBJ1-1; D might be TRBD1 (6 bases). The germline V gene encodes CDR1 ENHRY and CDR2 SYGVKD. This CDR3 region has 15 residues. Trimming removed 5 bases at V and 3 bases at J, with 16 bases between. CDR3 in DNA: TGTGCCATCAGTACCGGGACATCACGGTACACTGAAGCTTTCTTT. Translated: CAISTGTSRYTEAFF.